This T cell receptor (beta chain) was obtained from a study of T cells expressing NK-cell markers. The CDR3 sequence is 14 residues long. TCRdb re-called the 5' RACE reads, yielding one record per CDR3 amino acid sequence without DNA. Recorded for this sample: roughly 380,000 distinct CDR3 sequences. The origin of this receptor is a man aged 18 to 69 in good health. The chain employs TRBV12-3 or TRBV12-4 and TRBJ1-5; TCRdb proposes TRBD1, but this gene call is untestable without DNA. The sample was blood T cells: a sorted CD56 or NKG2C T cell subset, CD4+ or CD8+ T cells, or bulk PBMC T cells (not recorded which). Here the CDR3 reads CASSQGQGFAPQHF.